This TCR beta chain was observed in a study of blood T cells in healthy people across ages. Study results and caveats: The study found TCR beta diversity correlated strongly with naive T cell percentage.

Concerning this clonotype: What it recognizes is unknown.

Trimming removed 2 bases at V and 0 bases at J, with 11 bases between. There are 15 residues in the CDR3. CDR1 SSHAT and CDR2 FNYEAQ come from the germline V gene (reference sequence). PCR was performed a second time for about 7 to 12 cycles using a sample-barcoded 5' primer and a J-beta primer mix. TCRdb reprocessed the 5' RACE reads with MiXCR, giving one entry per CDR3 protein. The sample has about 1,500,000 distinct CDR3 sequences, approximately 42% seen once. Sequencing was carried out using blood. The receptor comes from a woman under 30 in good health. The gene calls are TRBV7-7 and TRBJ2-7, with a tentative D call TRBD2 (6 bases). The CDR3 bases are TGTGCCAGCAGCTTATTCGGGGGAAGCTCCTACGAGCAGTACTTC. Its protein product is CASSLFGGSSYEQYF.